This TCR beta chain was recovered during a study of blood T cells in healthy people across ages. This clonotype has just a few counts. The CDR3 has 13 amino acids. The germline gives CDR1 DFQATT, CDR2 SNEGSKA (reference sequence). With V trimmed by 4 bases and J by 8 bases, 3 bases remained unmatched. Then a second PCR, running roughly 7 to 11 cycles, was carried out with a sample-barcoded 5' primer and a J-beta primer mix. TCRdb re-called the 5' RACE reads through MiXCR, storing one row per CDR3 protein. Of over 600,000 distinct CDR3 sequences listed, around 41% are singletons. The sequencing sample was made of blood. This chain uses TRBV20-1 with TRBJ2-1; 12 bases match TRBD2. The clonotype was recovered from a man aged 80 or over in good health. Here the CDR3 reads CSATTSGSYEQFF. The CDR3 nucleotides are TGCAGTGCTACGACTAGCGGGAGCTATGAGCAGTTCTTC.